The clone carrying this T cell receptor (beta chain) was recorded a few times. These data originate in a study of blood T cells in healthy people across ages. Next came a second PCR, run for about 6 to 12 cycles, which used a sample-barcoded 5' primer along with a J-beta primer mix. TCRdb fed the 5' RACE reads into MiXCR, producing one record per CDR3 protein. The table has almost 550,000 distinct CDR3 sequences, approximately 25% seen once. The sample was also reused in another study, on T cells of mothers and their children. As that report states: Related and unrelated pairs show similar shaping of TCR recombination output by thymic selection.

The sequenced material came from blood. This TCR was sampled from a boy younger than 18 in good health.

Here the CDR3 DNA reads TGTGCCAGCAGTCCCCGTCCGGGACGCAGCACAGATACGCAGTATTTT. Encoded protein: CASSPRPGRSTDTQYF. The genes are TRBV6-6 and TRBJ2-3; the D call may be TRBD1 or TRBD2 (5 bases each). Per germline, CDR1 MNHNY and CDR2 SVGAGI (reference sequence). The germline V and J ends were trimmed by 5 bases and 0 bases, with 15 bases remaining between them. The CDR3 spans 16 residues.